This T cell receptor beta chain was captured in a study of cytomegalovirus exposure and HLA in healthy donors (dated by TCRdb to the late 2010s). Notes on the research overall: An earlier analysis of 587 of the donors reported 250 to 350 Gb of sequence data and 90 million to 120 million unique TCR beta sequences obtained from about 170 million T cells. Approximately 300 gigabases of sequencing data and about 92 million unique TCR sequences made up an early release that covered 500 to 650 HLA-typed donors. Of the 398 genotyped donors, roughly 80% fell in the genetic ancestry cluster associated with self-reported Caucasian donors. The aim of the study was to test whether cataloging public T cell receptors could identify signatures of past pathogen exposure. The study profiled the T cell repertoires of about 720 subjects by immunosequencing and related them to cytomegalovirus serostatus. In addition to the first cohort of approximately 650 subjects, a separate validation cohort of around 110 different subjects was used. To predict cytomegalovirus infection status, the study brought together high-throughput TCR immunosequencing, statistical association of individual TCRs with disease status, and machine learning. To study patterns of TCR occurrence, a later analysis re-analyzed previously published TCR beta repertoires from around 660 donors and added high-resolution HLA genotyping. Rather than drawing on any new phenotypic data, the later analysis identified candidate immune exposures from TCR beta sequences and the way those sequences occurred across donors. An earlier analysis of about 600 of the donors used high-throughput TCR beta sequencing to judge whether each TCR beta V gene segment behaved as functional or pseudogenic. Donor age, sex, ethnicity and CMV serostatus were collected together with the repertoire data. In a later genetic analysis, genome-wide SNP genotypes for 398 of the 666 donors were used, and that subset was treated as a discovery cohort. All discovery cohort repertoires had been generated on a single sequencing platform. Both class I and class II loci were covered by HLA typing, at four-digit resolution. Typing coverage differed by locus: A, B, C, DRB1 and DQB1 were typed in about 620-630 donors, DQA1 in roughly 500, DPA1 in 606, and DPB1 in around 490. Roughly five DR-DQ haplotypes were treated as single units for association and clustering because of strong linkage in the cohort. Across approximately 420 genotyped donors of the cohort, an average of approximately 220,000 unique TCR beta nucleotide sequences per donor were sequenced, and 15% to 20% of those sequences were non-productive. Beyond this particular receptor, the publication reports: Broadly in line with IMGT annotations, most TCR beta V segments showed up in productive rearrangements about 90% or about 30% of the time in an earlier analysis of 587 of the donors. Compared with the approximately 670-donor mean, donors in an Asian-associated ancestry cluster had fewer N-insertions in productive TCRs, according to a later genetic analysis. In a later analysis, most CMV-associated TCR beta chains were found to appear HLA-restricted, with HLA associations seemingly driven largely by CMV exposure. For the cohort, immune exposure information was limited to CMV serostatus. The study gave a list of roughly 150 TCR beta chains associated with cytomegalovirus. Sequencing depth was assumed to be roughly uniform across donors in the presence/absence analyses, though that assumption may not hold. Because HLA typing was unavailable for some donors at each locus, only the typed subset was used in association tests. Correlated functional status among segregating V segments might reflect linkage disequilibrium, but an unknown experimental factor could not be ruled out. The classifier was reported to diagnose cytomegalovirus status with high specificity and sensitivity in both the original and validation cohorts. Fewer than 20 rarely observed V segments, including chromosome 9 orphons, were excluded from the earlier analysis of almost 600 of the donors because counts were too low. A later analysis found that HLA-associated TCR beta chains were more clonally expanded and had lower generation probabilities than equally common non-associated chains. In a later analysis, several top co-occurrence clusters were reported to appear linked to parvovirus B19, influenza, CMV and Epstein-Barr virus. Most TCR sequences were seen in very few donors, while some public TCRs were found in many individuals. A later analysis associated 15,000 to 20,000 TCR beta sequences with specific HLA alleles at a false discovery rate of 0.05. Some IMGT-functional V segments, including TRBV6-2 and TRBV6-3, could not be distinguished by the 87-base-pair reads and were therefore excluded. When HLA alleles, especially DR and DQ, strongly co-occurred, attributing TCR associations to individual alleles was difficult. Only TCR beta chains were sequenced in this cohort, and the absence of alpha or paired-chain data limited detectable features. According to the authors, the approach could potentially be generalized to other disease states and immunological phenotypes. V-gene and J-gene trimming of TCR beta chains was associated with a missense DCLRE1C variant in a later genetic analysis, and the association was replicated in an independent cohort. In vitro tests confirmed that a few of the cytomegalovirus-associated TCR beta chains recognize cytomegalovirus antigens. A further reported finding was that TCR beta sequences accurately predicted the HLA-A and HLA-B alleles for most subjects in the first cohort. A cluster of highly shared sequence variants was judged likely to be a technical artifact of the sequencing pipeline. In a later analysis, TCR association rates were found to vary across HLA loci, with the most associated TCRs seen for DRB1 alleles and the fewest for HLA-C alleles.

The method behind the library was the immunoSEQ multiplex PCR assay. For the multiplex PCR, a mixture combining 60 forward primers for TCR Vbeta segments and 13 reverse primers for TCR Jbeta segments was used. The CDR3 region of rearranged TCR beta genes was amplified from genomic DNA by a multiplex PCR assay. Amplified TCR beta libraries were sequenced as 87-base-pair reads on the Illumina HiSeq System. The study's own analysis went as follows. A later analysis tallied roughly 76 million unique TCR beta chains across the approximately 670 repertoires, and about 10 million of those chains were shared by two or more donors. A nearest-neighbor algorithm error-corrected the raw reads and collapsed the reads into unique sequences, merging closely related sequences to remove PCR and sequencing errors. V, D and J gene segments were assigned by aligning CDR3 sequences to IMGT reference sequences. For a sequence to be retained, a match of at least six nucleotides to both a V gene segment and a J gene segment was required. A rearrangement was called productive if the CDR3 had no stop codons and remained in frame with V and J, and every other rearrangement was called non-productive. Following IMGT convention, CDR3 was defined as the stretch from the second conserved V-encoded cysteine to the conserved J-encoded phenylalanine. In an earlier analysis of 587 of the donors, sequences lacking an unambiguous match to a single V gene segment were excluded. An earlier analysis of 500 to 600 of the donors classified V segments as functional when productive rearrangements were above 56.7% and as segregating when the standard deviation between donors was above 5%. A statistical classification framework was built to diagnose cytomegalovirus status from the catalog of TCR beta chain sequences. V and J gene assignment, in a later analysis, came from comparing TCR nucleotide sequences with IMGT/GENE-DB human TR gene sequences. The TCRdist pipeline was used in a later analysis to assign CDR3 sequences and most-parsimonious VDJ recombination scenarios. A later analysis defined each TCR beta chain by its CDR3 amino acid sequence plus V-gene family, and excluded reads lacking a unique V-gene family. A later analysis removed nearly 600 highly shared, low-generation-probability nucleotide sequences to deal with suspected cross-contamination and a sequencing artifact. In a later analysis, a clonal expansion index for each public chain was calculated from normalized within-repertoire ranks of inferred template counts. A later analysis computed generation probabilities with a VDJ recombination model fitted to out-of-frame rearrangements, and checked the results against IGoR. Hypergeometric tests were used in a later analysis to score TCR-TCR, TCR-HLA and TCR-CMV co-occurrence, with a repertoire-size bias correction applied to the TCR pairs. A later analysis estimated false discovery rates by permuting HLA or CMV assignments 20 times. In a later analysis, co-occurring TCRs were grouped using DBSCAN, with TCRdist sequence similarity added in when clustering inside HLA-allele-positive subsets. Co-occurrence clustering excluded repertoires with fewer than 30,000 or more than 120,000 public chains, plus five with anomalous nucleotide sharing. TCRdb took over this immuneACCESS table, retaining in-frame rearrangements with V and J assigned. Such tables are incomplete; in checked studies, under half of the missing clones stem from an unresolved V gene, and the remainder is unexplained. V, J and clone size are those of that table, while D and trimming were read from the DNA. This sample has fewer than 90,000 clones in its table, and around two thirds of those were observed once. The top ten constitute about 10% of the sample.

On this clone: Its specific antigen is unknown. Per-base qualities were not stored, and no clone one base away is much larger.

The cohort consisted of 666 healthy bone marrow donors. At the time of sampling, all cohort members were nominally healthy, though unrecorded immune exposures were likely present. The donor tested CMV seropositive and was one of the 289 seropositive cohort members. A peripheral blood sample was provided by each donor, and peripheral blood mononuclear cells were used for TCR beta sequencing. The Qiagen DNeasy Blood Extraction Kit was used to extract genomic DNA from the blood cell samples. The CDR3 runs 16 amino acids, cysteine and phenylalanine included. Here the CDR3 DNA is all that survives: 48 bases in frame from base 1. Reading the germline V gene gives CDR1 MDHEN and CDR2 SYDVKM. Deletion took 6 bases off V and 0 bases off J, with a span of 15 bases between the germline ends.

The sequence derives from a woman aged 45-60 years in good health and CMV-seropositive. The material sequenced was PBMCs. The chain employs TRBV28 and TRBJ2-1, and perhaps TRBD2 as D gene, on 5 matching bases. Read as DNA, the sequence is TGTGCCAGCAGCCCGGTTGGCGGAGGCTCCTACAATGAGCAGTTCTTC. This yields the protein CASSPVGGGSYNEQFF.